This entry features one T cell receptor beta chain sequence. Its specific antigen is unknown. Base qualities are not at hand, and no much larger clone is one base apart. CDR1 and CDR2, per the germline V gene, are ENHRY and SYGVKD. Germline trimming amounts to 3 bases on V and 14 bases on J, with 5 as the count of junction bases outside the gene matches. Including cysteine and phenylalanine, the CDR3 has 12 amino acids. The CDR3 DNA has 36 bases and is translated from base 1. The receptor library was made with RT-PCR. Sequencing was performed on an Illumina HiSeq 2500. The raw public reads went through TCRdb reprocessing: fastp at Q25, MiXCR clone calling, in-frame beta chains kept. Entries that share a CDR3 protein sequence are merged under the most common genes and DNA. This sample comprises 500,000 or so distinct CDR3 sequences, 16% of them detected only once. The ten biggest clones cover 3% to 3.5% of the sample.

This record comes from a study of response to subunit inactivated influenza vaccine (dated by TCRdb to 2016 to 2018). For the study in its entirety: To follow how T cells responded to a trivalent subunit inactivated influenza vaccine, the researchers relied on deep quantitative profiling of the T cell receptor repertoire.

The study at large found these results: It was suggested by the authors that each seasonal influenza vaccination may recruit only a limited number of new T cells.

The material was CD4+ T cells sorted from PBMCs, obtained around 25 months after vaccination. The clonotype originates from a man aged 50-75 years who received an inactivated influenza vaccine. Donor details come from another sample of the same person, matched by shared clones. Recombination linked TRBV10-3 to TRBJ2-1, and 9 bases in between align with TRBD1. The nucleotide sequence is TGTGCCATCAGTGACGACAGGGGGGTCGAGTTCTTC. The encoded protein is CAISDDRGVEFF.